This T cell receptor (beta chain) stems from a study of beta chain features in type 1 diabetes. Study summary: On cell yields, gender and age, patients and healthy donors were similar. General study results and limits: A PCR bias possibly favoring shorter templates would apply equally to patients and controls. In every one of the four CD4+ subsets, TCRB CDR3s were moderately but significantly shorter in Type 1 diabetes patients.

The sequenced template was cDNA made from the entire isolated RNA. The average output of naive, central memory and regulatory T cell samples was around 3.5 million reads. Profiling relied on immunoSEQ multiplex PCR, and the TCRdb table lists in-frame clones only, not all of them. In the table there are about 700,000 clones, roughly 13% of which are singletons. The CDR3 runs 12 residues. The V gene lost 3 bases and the J gene lost 10 bases, with 12 bases spanning the gap. The germline gives CDR1 KGHSH, CDR2 LQKENI. As to this clone: Its cognate antigen is unknown.

This chain joins TRBV18 and TRBJ1-1, with no clear D. The sequenced sample was naive CD4+ T cells from blood. This clonotype was sampled from a young man with type 1 diabetes. The DNA of the CDR3 is TGTGCCAGCTCACCGAGACCCAAGGTAGCTTTCTTT. Translation: CASSPRPKVAFF.